The rows below give T cell receptor beta chains drawn from one sample of a study of regulatory T cells in long-lasting Graves disease. TCRdb independently ran MiXCR on the multiplex PCR reads; one entry per CDR3 protein. The data hold fewer than 650,000 distinct CDR3 sequences, with 16% observed a single time. These records were also assigned to another study, of T cells in Graves' hyperthyroidism and ophthalmopathy.

The sample in question was peripheral blood mononuclear cells (PBMCs), obtained at new diagnosis, from a patient treated with antithyroid drugs. Every receptor here comes from a man in his late teens or twenties with Graves disease. Each CDR3 is given with its conserved first and last residue. Each record gives: V gene, D gene, CDR3 protein. A D gene is named only where the DNA matches it firmly.

v_gene: TRBV7-9
d_gene: .
CDR3aa: CASSPRDSGNTIYF

v_gene: TRBV7-9
d_gene: .
CDR3aa: CASAYGRNTEAFF

v_gene: TRBV12-5
d_gene: .
CDR3aa: CASGLFQGRGGYTF

v_gene: TRBV6-1
d_gene: .
CDR3aa: CASSDSQPQHF

v_gene: TRBV24-1
d_gene: .
CDR3aa: CATSEPTETTDTQYF

v_gene: TRBV27
d_gene: .
CDR3aa: CASIGGAYNSPLHF

v_gene: TRBV7-9
d_gene: TRBD2
CDR3aa: CASSSFLTSGRAYEQFF

v_gene: TRBV4-2
d_gene: TRBD2
CDR3aa: CASSQEGLASTGELFF

v_gene: TRBV2
d_gene: .
CDR3aa: CASSDSFQETQYF

v_gene: TRBV7-6
d_gene: .
CDR3aa: CASSLVGRGNTGELFF

v_gene: TRBV20-1
d_gene: .
CDR3aa: CSARDRDNFYEQYF

v_gene: TRBV7-2
d_gene: .
CDR3aa: CASSLADSGANVLTF

v_gene: TRBV28
d_gene: TRBD1
CDR3aa: CASSLPRDRVYNEQFF

v_gene: TRBV18
d_gene: .
CDR3aa: CASSPPGSRETQYF

v_gene: TRBV10-3
d_gene: .
CDR3aa: CAISEGQWNTEAFF

v_gene: TRBV20-1
d_gene: .
CDR3aa: CSARYPLRANTGELFF

v_gene: TRBV20-1
d_gene: .
CDR3aa: CSADSGVTEAFF

v_gene: TRBV12-3/TRBV12-4
d_gene: .
CDR3aa: CASSHLDWDKWNKQFF

v_gene: TRBV5-1
d_gene: .
CDR3aa: CASSLAGQAEPQHF

v_gene: TRBV6-1
d_gene: .
CDR3aa: CASTYPLGGVLQPQHF

v_gene: TRBV20-1
d_gene: .
CDR3aa: CSARDPNGKGYYEQYF

v_gene: TRBV11-2
d_gene: .
CDR3aa: CASSLEVNEAFF

v_gene: TRBV9
d_gene: TRBD1
CDR3aa: CASSVGGRGQGNTIYF

v_gene: TRBV6-2/TRBV6-3
d_gene: TRBD2
CDR3aa: CASRTSVAYEQYF

v_gene: TRBV5-1
d_gene: .
CDR3aa: CASSLVAVAGNEQFF

v_gene: TRBV20-1
d_gene: .
CDR3aa: CSASLLDTVAFF